The entry below describes one T cell receptor (beta chain). These data belong to a study of technical replicates of blood from several donors. Sequencing was performed with immunoSEQ multiplex PCR; in TCRdb, only in-frame clones are kept and a portion is missing. In the table there are around 79,000 clones, approximately 94% of which are singletons. With 3 bases clipped from V and 0 bases from J, the junction kept 2 bases outside the gene matches. The length of the CDR3 is 14 residues. CDR1 is SEHNR and CDR2 is FQNEAQ in the germline V gene (reference sequence). This receptor was obtained from a human donor in good health. The sequenced sample consisted of T cells isolated from PBMCs. The rearrangement links TRBV7-9 to TRBJ2-7; 7 bases are a match to TRBD2. This CDR3 reads CASSFGGSSYEQYF. In DNA, the CDR3 is TGTGCCAGCAGCTTCGGGGGGTCCTCCTACGAGCAGTACTTC. The whole variable domain, remainder taken from reference TRBV7-9 and TRBJ2-7, is DTGVSQNPRHKITKRGQNVTFRCDPISEHNRLYWYRQTLGQGPEFLTYFQNEAQLEKSRLLSDRFSAERPKGSFSTLEIQRTEQGDSAMYLCASSFGGSSYEQYFGPGTRLTVT.